One T cell receptor beta chain is described in this entry. The record originates from a study of chemoradiotherapy in HPV16-positive cancers. The CDR3 contains 14 residues. Germline lookup yields CDR1 SGHNT and CDR2 YENEEA. Trimming stripped 1 base from V and 7 bases from J, with 10 bases between. Assay used: immunoSEQ multiplex PCR; TCRdb lists only in-frame clones, some missing. Of about 15,000 clones listed, approximately 89% are singletons. This sequence originates from a human donor with HPV-associated anogenital cancer. Source: tumor tissue, taken from a patient who underwent chemoradiotherapy. The V gene is TRBV11-3, the J gene TRBJ1-4, with D perhaps TRBD1 (5 bases). The CDR3 spells CASSLGQLGEKLFF. The CDR3 region has the DNA TGTGCCAGCAGCTTAGGACAGTTGGGTGAAAAACTGTTTTTT.